Only one count was recorded for the clone carrying this TCR beta chain. Sequencing was performed with immunoSEQ multiplex PCR; in TCRdb, only in-frame clones are kept and a portion is missing. The table includes approximately 77,000 clones, roughly 88% detected once. This CDR3 is 16 amino acids long. Germline V gene data show CDR1 as LGHDT and CDR2 as YNNKEL (reference sequence). V gave up 4 bases and J gave up 4 bases; unmatched junction bases: 7. The sample comes from a study of blood T cell repertoires in COVID-19. Study as a whole: The origin of the acute and convalescent COVID-19 samples was the United States, Italy and Spain. The cDNA or gDNA used as material had been derived from T cells, B-cell-depleted T cells, or PBMCs.

The chain recombines TRBV3-1 (or the pseudogene TRBV3-2) with TRBJ2-5, with 12 positions matching TRBD2. The TCR was taken from a woman aged 80 or older with acute or convalescent COVID-19. Sequencing was done on a sample of peripheral blood. This CDR3 is CASSPRTSGVAETQYF. CDR3 nucleotide sequence: TGTGCCAGCAGCCCGCGGACTAGCGGGGTAGCAGAGACCCAGTACTTC.